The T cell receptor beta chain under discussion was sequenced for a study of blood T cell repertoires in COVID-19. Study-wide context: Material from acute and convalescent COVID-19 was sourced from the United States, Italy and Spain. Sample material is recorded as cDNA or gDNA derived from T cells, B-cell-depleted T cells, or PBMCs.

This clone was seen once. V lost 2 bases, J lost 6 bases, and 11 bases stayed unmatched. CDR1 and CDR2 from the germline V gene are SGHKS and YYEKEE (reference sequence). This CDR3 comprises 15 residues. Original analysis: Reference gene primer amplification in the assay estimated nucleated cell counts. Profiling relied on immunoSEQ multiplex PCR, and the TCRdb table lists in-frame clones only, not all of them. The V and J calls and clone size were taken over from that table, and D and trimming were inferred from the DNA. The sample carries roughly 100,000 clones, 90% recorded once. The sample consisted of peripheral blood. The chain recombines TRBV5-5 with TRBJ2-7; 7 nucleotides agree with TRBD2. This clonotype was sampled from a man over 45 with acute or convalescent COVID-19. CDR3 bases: TGTGCCAGCAGCTTTACTTGGACTAGGAGAATCGAGCAGTACTTC. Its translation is CASSFTWTRRIEQYF.